These T cell receptor beta chains were read from a single sample in a study of low-dose radiotherapy and immunotherapy resistance in tumors. TCRdb recomputed calls from the reads with MiXCR, one row per CDR3 protein. The sample consists of under 110,000 distinct CDR3 sequences, around 20% of them appearing once. This specimen was PBMCs, taken after low-dose radiotherapy plus immunotherapy. The source of these receptors is a male donor with prostate cancer. Each CDR3 is given with its conserved first and last residue. D genes are given only for firm matches. For some rows the clone size is stated as once, few or many, or as a class when expanded; others skip it.

D gene: TRBD2
J gene: TRBJ2-1
V gene: TRBV6-2/TRBV6-3
clone size: many
CDR3 DNA: TGTGCCAGCAGTTACGCGGGGGACTATCTCAATGAGCAGTTCTTC
CDR3 protein: CASSYAGDYLNEQFF

D gene: .
J gene: TRBJ2-1
V gene: TRBV13
clone size: many
CDR3 DNA: TGTGCCAGCAGCCTTGGGGGGGGCCTGGATGAGCAGTTCTTC
CDR3 protein: CASSLGGGLDEQFF

D gene: .
J gene: TRBJ1-5
V gene: TRBV3-1
clone size: many
CDR3 DNA: TGTGCCAGCAGCCAAGGGCCGGGGCAGCCCCAGCATTTT
CDR3 protein: CASSQGPGQPQHF

D gene: .
J gene: TRBJ2-4
V gene: TRBV4-1
clone size: many
CDR3 DNA: TGCGCCAGCAGGGGGATAGCCAAAAACATTCAGTACTTC
CDR3 protein: CASRGIAKNIQYF

D gene: TRBD1
J gene: TRBJ2-7
V gene: TRBV12-3/TRBV12-4
clone size: many
CDR3 DNA: TGTGCCAGCGGAGGACAGGCCTACGAGCAGTACTTC
CDR3 protein: CASGGQAYEQYF

D gene: .
J gene: TRBJ1-5
V gene: TRBV14
clone size: many
CDR3 DNA: TGTGCCAGCAGCCGCACGGGGTTTACGCCCCAGCATTTT
CDR3 protein: CASSRTGFTPQHF

D gene: TRBD2
J gene: TRBJ2-5
V gene: TRBV7-6
clone size: many
CDR3 DNA: TGTGCCAGCACCCCTGACGGGAGGGAGACCCAGTACTTC
CDR3 protein: CASTPDGRETQYF

D gene: .
J gene: TRBJ1-5
V gene: TRBV6-1
clone size: .
CDR3 DNA: TGTGCCGGAGGTAGGGCGCCCCAGCATTTT
CDR3 protein: CAGGRAPQHF

D gene: .
J gene: TRBJ1-2
V gene: TRBV18
clone size: many
CDR3 DNA: TGTGCCACCGGCGATGGGGCTGAGGGCTACACCTTC
CDR3 protein: CATGDGAEGYTF

D gene: TRBD1
J gene: TRBJ1-1
V gene: TRBV6-5
clone size: many
CDR3 DNA: TGTGCCAGCAGTTACTCCGGGACAGGGGAAGCTTTCTTT
CDR3 protein: CASSYSGTGEAFF

D gene: .
J gene: TRBJ2-7
V gene: TRBV20-1
clone size: many
CDR3 DNA: TGCAGTGCTAAGGGACCCTCCTCCTACGAGCAGTACTTC
CDR3 protein: CSAKGPSSYEQYF

D gene: .
J gene: TRBJ1-1
V gene: TRBV9
clone size: many
CDR3 DNA: TGTGCCAGCAGCCCCGGGGGGGGCTGGGCTTTCTTT
CDR3 protein: CASSPGGGWAFF

D gene: .
J gene: TRBJ1-2
V gene: TRBV5-4
clone size: few
CDR3 DNA: TGTGCCAGCAGTGGGGGCTCGAGGGACTATGGCTACACCTTC
CDR3 protein: CASSGGSRDYGYTF

D gene: TRBD1
J gene: TRBJ2-1
V gene: TRBV28
clone size: .
CDR3 DNA: TGTGCCAGCAGTCCCCCCGGGACAGGGGGCCATGAGCAGTTCTTC
CDR3 protein: CASSPPGTGGHEQFF

D gene: .
J gene: TRBJ1-2
V gene: TRBV14
clone size: many
CDR3 DNA: TGTGCCAGCAGTCCCCTGGGCAGGGGCCTCTATGGCTACACCTTC
CDR3 protein: CASSPLGRGLYGYTF

D gene: TRBD1
J gene: TRBJ2-1
V gene: TRBV20-1
clone size: many
CDR3 DNA: TGCAGTGCTACCTCAGGGGGAGATACCTACAATGAGCAGTTCTTC
CDR3 protein: CSATSGGDTYNEQFF

D gene: .
J gene: TRBJ1-5
V gene: TRBV29-1
clone size: .
CDR3 DNA: TGCAGCGTTACTATCGTGAAGGGGAGGAATCAGCCCCACCATTTT
CDR3 protein: CSVTIVKGRNQPHHF

D gene: .
J gene: TRBJ2-7
V gene: TRBV4-3
clone size: few
CDR3 DNA: TGCGCCAGCAGCCAAGAGGGGACCCACGAGCAGTACTTC
CDR3 protein: CASSQEGTHEQYF

D gene: .
J gene: TRBJ2-1
V gene: TRBV4-1
clone size: many
CDR3 DNA: TGCGCCAGCAGCCACAGGGAAAGCTCCTACAATGAGCAGTTCTTC
CDR3 protein: CASSHRESSYNEQFF

D gene: TRBD1
J gene: TRBJ2-3
V gene: TRBV20-1
clone size: few
CDR3 DNA: TGCAGTGCTAGAGGACAGGGGGCGCGAAGAGATACGCAGTATTTT
CDR3 protein: CSARGQGARRDTQYF

D gene: .
J gene: TRBJ2-1
V gene: TRBV5-1
clone size: many
CDR3 DNA: TGCGCCAGCAGCCCGAGTGGGCGACAAAGCTCCTACAATGAGCAGTTCTTC
CDR3 protein: CASSPSGRQSSYNEQFF

D gene: .
J gene: TRBJ2-2
V gene: TRBV27
clone size: few
CDR3 DNA: TGTGCCAGCAGCCCGCCAATAACCCCCATCTTCCCCGGGGAGCTGTTTTTT
CDR3 protein: CASSPPITPIFPGELFF

D gene: TRBD2
J gene: TRBJ2-3
V gene: TRBV7-2
clone size: many
CDR3 DNA: TGTGCCAGCTCTCCTAGCGGGGGCATGACAGATACGCAGTATTTT
CDR3 protein: CASSPSGGMTDTQYF

D gene: .
J gene: TRBJ2-1
V gene: TRBV29-1
clone size: many
CDR3 DNA: TGCAGCGTTGAAGTTGGGCACAATGAGCAGTTCTTC
CDR3 protein: CSVEVGHNEQFF

D gene: .
J gene: TRBJ2-2
V gene: TRBV5-1
clone size: .
CDR3 DNA: TGCGCCAGCAGCTTGTCGGGGAACACCGGGGAGCTGTTTTTT
CDR3 protein: CASSLSGNTGELFF

D gene: .
J gene: TRBJ2-7
V gene: TRBV7-9
clone size: many
CDR3 DNA: TGTGCCAGCAGCTTTAAAATTCACGACGAGCAGTACTTC
CDR3 protein: CASSFKIHDEQYF

D gene: TRBD1
J gene: TRBJ2-4
V gene: TRBV2
clone size: many
CDR3 DNA: TGTGCCAGCAGTGAAGCATCCTTCCCGGGACAGGGTGGCTTC
CDR3 protein: CASSEASFPGQGGF

D gene: TRBD2
J gene: TRBJ2-2
V gene: TRBV4-1
clone size: .
CDR3 DNA: TGCGCCACCGCCGAGCGGGAGATCACCGGGGAGCTGTTTTTT
CDR3 protein: CATAEREITGELFF

D gene: .
J gene: TRBJ1-1
V gene: TRBV12-3/TRBV12-4
clone size: many
CDR3 DNA: TGTGCCAGCAGGGTCCGGGGGACTGAAGCTTTCTTT
CDR3 protein: CASRVRGTEAFF

D gene: .
J gene: TRBJ2-7
V gene: TRBV19
clone size: many
CDR3 DNA: TGTGCCAGTAGTATGGGTGGCTACGAGCAGTACTTC
CDR3 protein: CASSMGGYEQYF

D gene: TRBD2
J gene: TRBJ2-5
V gene: TRBV7-2
clone size: many
CDR3 DNA: TGTGCCAGCAGCCCTCCGGGTAGCGGGGCTCAGACCCAGTACTTC
CDR3 protein: CASSPPGSGAQTQYF

D gene: .
J gene: TRBJ1-1
V gene: TRBV18
clone size: many
CDR3 DNA: TGTGCCAGCTCACCAAACGGGAACACTGAAGCTTTCTTT
CDR3 protein: CASSPNGNTEAFF

D gene: .
J gene: TRBJ1-2
V gene: TRBV19
clone size: many
CDR3 DNA: TGTGCCAGTAGCCGCCAGGGGACCTATGGCTACACCTTC
CDR3 protein: CASSRQGTYGYTF

D gene: TRBD1
J gene: TRBJ1-2
V gene: TRBV29-1
clone size: .
CDR3 DNA: TGCAGCTTCACAGGGGGCTCGGCTAGGGGCTACACCTTC
CDR3 protein: CSFTGGSARGYTF

D gene: .
J gene: TRBJ1-4
V gene: TRBV19
clone size: many
CDR3 DNA: TGTGCCAGTAGTACCCCTGGGTCCCCGGCGTTATTGGAAAAACTGTTTTTT
CDR3 protein: CASSTPGSPALLEKLFF

D gene: .
J gene: TRBJ2-3
V gene: TRBV20-1
clone size: many
CDR3 DNA: TGCAGCGCTGGGGGGGCGCCCCTCTCGACAGATACGCAGTATTTT
CDR3 protein: CSAGGAPLSTDTQYF

D gene: .
J gene: TRBJ2-4
V gene: TRBV6-2/TRBV6-3
clone size: .
CDR3 DNA: TGTGCCAGCAGAAGACAGGAGCTAGCCAAAAACATTCAGTACTTC
CDR3 protein: CASRRQELAKNIQYF

D gene: .
J gene: TRBJ1-1
V gene: TRBV11-2
clone size: .
CDR3 DNA: TGTGCCGGCAGCCCCGGCCCCACGGGTTGGGCTTTATTT
CDR3 protein: CAGSPGPTGWALF

D gene: .
J gene: TRBJ1-5
V gene: TRBV3-1
clone size: many
CDR3 DNA: TGTGCCAGCAGCCAAGCACAGGGCGATCAGCCCCAGCATTTT
CDR3 protein: CASSQAQGDQPQHF

D gene: TRBD1
J gene: TRBJ2-7
V gene: TRBV5-1
clone size: .
CDR3 DNA: TGCGCCAGCAGCCACGGACAGGAGTACGAGCAGTACTTC
CDR3 protein: CASSHGQEYEQYF

D gene: .
J gene: TRBJ1-2
V gene: TRBV6-2/TRBV6-3
clone size: few
CDR3 DNA: TGTGCCAGCAGTTACAGGTTGGATCTTAACTATGGCTACACCTTC
CDR3 protein: CASSYRLDLNYGYTF

D gene: TRBD1
J gene: TRBJ2-7
V gene: TRBV10-2
clone size: once
CDR3 DNA: TGCGCCAGCAGTGAGGGACAGGGGATCGACGAGCAGTACTTC
CDR3 protein: CASSEGQGIDEQYF

D gene: TRBD2
J gene: TRBJ2-3
V gene: TRBV7-8
clone size: many
CDR3 DNA: TGTGCCAGCAGCTTGGGACTAGCGGCATCTAGCACAGATACGCAGTATTTT
CDR3 protein: CASSLGLAASSTDTQYF

D gene: .
J gene: TRBJ2-1
V gene: TRBV6-2/TRBV6-3
clone size: many
CDR3 DNA: TGTGCCAGCACGATAGACAATGAGCAGTTCTTC
CDR3 protein: CASTIDNEQFF

D gene: .
J gene: TRBJ2-7
V gene: TRBV5-1
clone size: many
CDR3 DNA: TGCGCCAGCAGCTTGGTCAGTCGCTACGAGCAGTACTTC
CDR3 protein: CASSLVSRYEQYF

D gene: TRBD1
J gene: TRBJ1-3
V gene: TRBV20-1
clone size: few
CDR3 DNA: TGCAGTGCTCAGGACAGGGTGGCGGGAAACACCATATATTTT
CDR3 protein: CSAQDRVAGNTIYF